This entry lists 30 T cell receptor beta chains sequenced from one sample in a study of preoperative IRX-2 immunotherapy in early breast cancer. The treatment is: preoperative locoregional IRX-2 cytokine immunotherapy. Produced via immunoSEQ multiplex PCR; TCRdb's table is partial and in-frame only. The table shows about 19,000 clones, with around 81% occurring only once. The input for sequencing was lymph node tissue, taken after IRX-2 immunotherapy. These receptors were collected from a human donor with breast cancer.

V gene TRBV5-1 combines with J gene TRBJ1-6; D is perhaps TRBD1 (5 bases). CDR3 length equals 16 residues. In germline, CDR1 is SGHRS, CDR2 YFSETQ. The germline V and J ends were trimmed by 2 bases and 4 bases, with 13 bases remaining between them. CDR3 loop: CASSLSAAGYNSPLHF. For the CDR3, the DNA is TGCGCCAGCAGCTTATCGGCGGCAGGGTATAATTCACCCCTCCACTTT.

The V and J genes are TRBV19 and TRBJ1-5; weak D call: TRBD1 (5 bases). Deletions cut 6 bases from V and 5 bases from J, with 11 bases between. The CDR3 is 13 amino acids. Germline V gene sequence: CDR1 LNHDA, CDR2 SQIVND (reference sequence). The CDR3 loop is CASRGQGDQPQHF. The CDR3 DNA reads as TGTGCCAGTAGGGGGCAGGGAGATCAGCCCCAGCATTTT.

The V call is TRBV19, the J call TRBJ1-1; D unresolved. The CDR3 is 13 residues long. Germline V gene lookup returns CDR1 LNHDA and CDR2 SQIVND (reference sequence). Deletions cut 1 base from V and 3 bases from J, with 6 bases between. The CDR3 DNA sequence: TGTGCCAGTAGTATAGGTGGGGACACTGAAGCTTTCTTT. Translating gives CASSIGGDTEAFF.

The table lists this clone with a few counts. The chain couples TRBV6-8 to TRBJ1-2, with 7 nucleotides matching TRBD1. After removal of 6 bases from V and 2 bases from J, the junction contained 3 bases not matched to a gene. The CDR3 has 13 amino acids. Germline V gene sequence: CDR1 MNHGY, CDR2 SAAAGT. CDR3 coding DNA: TGTGCCAGCAGCCCGGGACAGAACTATGGCTACACCTTC. Translation: CASSPGQNYGYTF.

The J gene is TRBJ1-6, the V gene TRBV9; 10 bases agree with TRBD1. CDR3 size: 16 residues. Germline CDR1 and CDR2: SGDLS and YYNGEE. Trimming cost V 2 bases and J 10 bases; bases outside gene matches: 9. CDR3 DNA: TGTGCCAGCAGCGTGACCGCCGGGACAGGGGAATCACCCCTCCACTTT. Translating it yields CASSVTAGTGESPLHF. The variable domain in full, completed from reference TRBV9 and TRBJ1-6, reads DSGVTQTPKHLITATGQRVTLRCSPRSGDLSVYWYQQSLDQGLQFLIQYYNGEERAKGNILERFSAQQFPDLHSELNLSSLELGDSALYFCASSVTAGTGESPLHFGNGTRLTVT.

The V and J genes are TRBV6-8 and TRBJ2-3; no reliable D call. Germline V lookup: CDR1 MNHGY, CDR2 SAAAGT. The CDR3 loop spans 14 amino acids. The V and J ends lost 6 bases and 5 bases respectively, with 15 bases between them. CDR3 DNA: TGTGCCAGCAGCCGCCCACCGGGCCGAGATACGCAGTATTTT. This sequence encodes CASSRPPGRDTQYF.

This clone was recorded a few times. The chain employs TRBV15 and TRBJ1-5; D call uncertain. This CDR3 has 14 amino acids. Trimming left V 1 base short and J 0 bases short, with 4 bases between. Germline values: CDR1 LNHNV, CDR2 YYDKDF (reference sequence). The CDR3 spells CATSRVPSNQPQHF. The CDR3 DNA is TGTGCCACCAGCAGAGTCCCTAGCAATCAGCCCCAGCATTTT.

This clone was counted between two and nine times. The rearrangement uses TRBV6-8 and TRBJ2-3, with D hard to call. V lost 2 bases to trimming and J lost 5 bases, with 5 bases between them. CDR1 MNHGY and CDR2 SAAAGT come from the germline V gene. The CDR3 contains 12 residues. The CDR3 loop reads CASSYEGDTQYF. DNA of the CDR3: TGTGCCAGCAGTTACGAAGGAGATACGCAGTATTTT.

This chain uses TRBV9 with TRBJ1-3; no reliable D call. The germline gives CDR1 SGDLS, CDR2 YYNGEE. The CDR3 extends over 16 amino acids. V was cut by 4 bases and J by 4 bases, with 18 bases left in between. CDR3 sequence: CASSPTPLGSGNTIYF. The DNA of the CDR3 is TGTGCCAGCAGCCCCACCCCGCTAGGGTCCGGAAACACCATATATTTT.

This chain uses TRBV28 with TRBJ2-1; possibly TRBD2 for D (6 bases). Looked up from germline, CDR1 is MDHEN and CDR2 is SYDVKM. The CDR3 runs 13 residues. V dropped 1 base and J dropped 8 bases, with 9 bases sitting between them. The CDR3 DNA is TGTGCCAGCAGTTTATCAGGGACTCATGAGCAGTTCTTC. Translated: CASSLSGTHEQFF.

V is TRBV7-6 and J is TRBJ1-5; maybe TRBD1 (6 bases). The CDR3 spans 15 residues. Trimming took 5 bases from V and 5 from J, leaving 16 bases between them. The germline V gene encodes CDR1 SGHVS and CDR2 FNYEAQ. For the CDR3, the DNA is TGTGCCAGCAGCCTAGGGCAGGGGAGCGATCAGCCCCAGCATTTT. Its translation: CASSLGQGSDQPQHF.

V gene TRBV9 combines with J gene TRBJ2-7; 11 nucleotides match TRBD2. The CDR3 extends over 15 amino acids. Trimming cost V 0 bases and J 4 bases; bases outside gene matches: 3. In germline, CDR1 is SGDLS, CDR2 YYNGEE. The CDR3 region is CASSVELAGGYEQYF. The DNA for the CDR3 is TGTGCCAGCAGCGTAGAGCTAGCGGGAGGTTACGAGCAGTACTTC.

J is TRBJ2-7 and V is TRBV18; no clear D gene. Germline V lookup: CDR1 KGHSH, CDR2 LQKENI. The CDR3 consists of 13 residues. The V gene lost 0 bases and the J gene lost 0 bases, with 3 bases spanning the gap. This chain's CDR3 is CASSPPDSYEQYF. DNA of the CDR3: TGTGCCAGCTCACCACCAGACTCCTACGAGCAGTACTTC.

The genes are TRBV10-2 and TRBJ1-1; TRBD1 agrees at 8 bases. The CDR3 has 14 amino acids. Looked up from germline, CDR1 is WSHSY and CDR2 is SAAADI. Trimming at V came to 4 bases and at J to 5 bases, leaving 6 bases not matched to a gene. CDR3 bases: TGCGCCAGCAGTGTGACAGGGGTTGGAACTGAAGCTTTCTTT. Translating it yields CASSVTGVGTEAFF.

The V call is TRBV6-7, the J call TRBJ2-5; D gene uncertain. TRBV6-7 is known as an ORF, though its function is uncertain. The length of the CDR3 is 11 residues. Trimming took off 6 bases at V and 3 bases at J, with 5 bases between the two ends. The CDR3 nucleotides read TGTGCCAGCAGCCACAAAGAGACCCAGTACTTC. Encoded protein: CASSHKETQYF.

The V call is TRBV6-8, the J call TRBJ2-1; TRBD2 matches at 14 bases. The junction had 13 bases not matched to a gene; V was cut back by 6 bases and J by 0 bases. This CDR3 region has 20 residues. CDR1 MNHGY and CDR2 SAAAGT come from the germline V gene. The CDR3 here is CASSPHPGLAGDGSYNEQFF. DNA of the CDR3: TGTGCCAGCAGCCCCCACCCGGGACTAGCGGGAGACGGCTCCTACAATGAGCAGTTCTTC.

The rearrangement joins TRBV6-4 to TRBJ1-4; 7 bases are a match to TRBD1. The V gene end was trimmed by 3 bases and the J gene end by 7 bases; junction bases not matched to a gene: 11. CDR1 is MRHNA and CDR2 is SNTAGT in the germline V gene. This CDR3 is 16 amino acids long. The CDR3 region is CASSEATGWLSEKLFF. Here the CDR3 DNA reads TGTGCCAGCAGTGAAGCGACAGGGTGGTTGAGTGAAAAACTGTTTTTT.

This clone was observed once. The rearrangement links TRBV10-2 to TRBJ1-4; 8 nucleotides line up with TRBD1. This CDR3 region has 16 residues. The germline V gene encodes CDR1 WSHSY and CDR2 SAAADI. The V and J ends lost 2 bases and 2 bases, in that order; junction bases with no gene match: 4. The CDR3 sequence: CASSEPTGATNEKLFF. CDR3 nucleotides: TGCGCCAGCAGTGAGCCGACAGGGGCCACTAATGAAAAACTGTTTTTT.

The chain couples TRBV18 to TRBJ2-7; 11 bases align to TRBD2. This CDR3 region has 15 residues. The V gene's germline CDR1 is KGHSH and CDR2 LQKENI. The J segment lost 5 bases and the V segment lost 4 bases, leaving 7 bases of the junction unmatched. CDR3 in amino acids: CASSQSGLAGNEQYF. In DNA form, the CDR3 reads TGTGCCAGCTCACAATCAGGACTAGCGGGTAACGAGCAGTACTTC.

The CDR3 reads CASRGTGGSSYEQYF. The CDR3 DNA sequence: TGTGCCAGTAGGGGAACAGGGGGTAGCTCCTACGAGCAGTACTTC. The chain links TRBV19 to TRBJ2-7, with 8 bases matching TRBD1. The CDR3 covers 15 residues. Germline V gives CDR1 LNHDA, CDR2 SQIVND (reference sequence). V was pared by 6 bases and J by 0 bases, with 7 bases of the junction left unmatched.

This chain connects TRBV18 to TRBJ1-1, with TRBD1 identical over 7 bases. Unmatched junction bases numbered 10, after V lost 6 bases and J lost 0 bases. The germline V gene has CDR1 KGHSH and CDR2 LQKENI. CDR3 length equals 16 residues. CDR3 protein: CASSLRQGEMNTEAFF. The CDR3 nucleotides read TGTGCCAGCTCCCTCAGACAGGGAGAGATGAACACTGAAGCTTTCTTT.

The chain couples TRBV6-8 to TRBJ2-5; 8 nucleotides line up with TRBD1. The germline gives CDR1 MNHGY, CDR2 SAAAGT. The CDR3 sequence is 12 residues long. Unmatched junction bases numbered 3, after V lost 5 bases and J lost 7 bases. CDR3 DNA sequence: TGTGCCAGCAGTGAGACAGGGGTGACCCAGTACTTC. Its protein product is CASSETGVTQYF.

This chain uses TRBV29-1 with TRBJ2-6, with D hard to call. Trimming took off 4 bases at V and 1 base at J, with 11 bases between the two ends. Germline lookup yields CDR1 SQVTM and CDR2 ANQGSEA. This CDR3 has 15 residues. Here the CDR3 reads CSVGSWGSGANVLTF. The CDR3, as DNA: TGCAGCGTTGGTTCGTGGGGATCTGGGGCCAACGTCCTGACTTTC.

V and J are TRBV19 and TRBJ1-1; D not certain. In germline, CDR1 is LNHDA, CDR2 SQIVND (reference sequence). This CDR3 has 14 amino acids. V gave up 3 bases and J gave up 5 bases, with 13 bases separating them. The CDR3 bases are TGTGCCAGTAGTATCGGGTCAACGTGGACTGAAGCTTTCTTT. As protein: CASSIGSTWTEAFF.

V and J are TRBV7-7 and TRBJ1-1; D is ambiguous. V lost 3 bases and J lost 4, with 15 bases in between. The CDR3 consists of 15 residues. Germline CDR1 SSHAT, CDR2 FNYEAQ (reference sequence). The CDR3 is CASSLIGWLGTEAFF. CDR3 coding DNA: TGTGCCAGCAGCTTGATTGGGTGGTTGGGCACTGAAGCTTTCTTT.

The rearrangement links TRBV6-8 to TRBJ2-7; TRBD1 matches 9 bases. Trimming at V came to 10 bases and at J to 0 bases, leaving 10 bases not matched to a gene. The germline CDR1 and CDR2 sequences are MNHGY and SAAAGT. CDR3 size: 15 residues. In nucleotides, the CDR3 is TGTGCCACCAGGGATAGGGGACAGGGCTCCTACGAGCAGTACTTC. It codes for CATRDRGQGSYEQYF.

The chain has TRBV19 and TRBJ2-5; weak D call: TRBD1 (5 bases). Trimming took off 6 bases at V and 2 bases at J, with 7 bases between the two ends. Germline V gene data show CDR1 as LNHDA and CDR2 as SQIVND (reference sequence). This CDR3 is built from 12 residues. DNA for the CDR3: TGTGCCAGTAGAGCAGGGCAAGAGACCCAGTACTTC. This translates into CASRAGQETQYF.

The rearrangement uses TRBV6-8 and TRBJ1-2, with D unresolved. The CDR3 covers 12 residues. V gave up 0 bases and J gave up 8 bases, with 7 bases separating them. CDR1 and CDR2 from the germline V gene are MNHGY and SAAAGT. The chain's CDR3 is CASSYSRVGYTF. In nucleotides, the CDR3 is TGTGCCAGCAGTTACTCGAGAGTAGGCTACACCTTC.

The CDR3 DNA sequence: TGTGCCATCAGCCCTAGCGGGAGGGCCACCGAGCAGTACTTC. It translates to CAISPSGRATEQYF. This chain uses TRBV10-3 with TRBJ2-7; 12 bases fit TRBD2. The trim removed 6 bases at V and 6 bases at J, leaving 6 bases unmatched. This CDR3 comprises 14 residues. Looked up from germline, CDR1 is ENHRY and CDR2 is SYGVKD.

The genes are TRBV29-1 and TRBJ2-7; D is perhaps TRBD1 (7 bases). CDR1 is SQVTM and CDR2 is ANQGSEA in the germline V gene. V lost 0 bases to trimming and J lost 0 bases, with 15 bases between them. The CDR3 loop spans 16 amino acids. The CDR3: CSVEEVGGTASYEQYF. CDR3 bases: TGCAGCGTTGAAGAGGTTGGAGGGACAGCCTCCTACGAGCAGTACTTC.